Below, 12 T cell receptor beta chains from the same sample are listed, as sequenced in a study of T cell responses to AZD1222 COVID-19 vaccine. TCRdb's table, derived via immunoSEQ multiplex PCR, lists solely in-frame clones and lacks some. The table lists approximately 160,000 clones, over 75% of them singletons. The sequencing here drew on peripheral blood, taken on day 0 of AZD1222 vaccination. These receptors all stem from an adult in good health.

The chain carries TRBV5-8 and TRBJ2-1, with no clear D. From germline, CDR1 is SGHTS and CDR2 YDEGEE. The V gene lost 1 base and the J gene lost 0 bases, with 8 bases spanning the gap. The CDR3 totals 15 residues. CDR3 nucleotide sequence: TGTGCCAGCAGCTTGTTCCAGAGCTCCTACAATGAGCAGTTCTTC. Protein product: CASSLFQSSYNEQFF.

CDR3 sequence: CASRRTGAHEQYF. The CDR3 bases are TGTGCCAGCAGGCGGACAGGGGCCCACGAGCAGTACTTC. The genes are TRBV12-3 or TRBV12-4 and TRBJ2-7, with TRBD1 identical over 9 bases. Unmatched junction bases numbered 5, after V lost 6 bases and J lost 5 bases. This CDR3 has 13 amino acids.

V usage is TRBV4-3 and J usage is TRBJ1-1, with D unresolved. V lost 4 bases and J 0 bases, leaving 15 bases between the germline ends. CDR1 is LGHNA and CDR2 is YSLEER in the germline V gene. This CDR3 has 16 residues. The CDR3 spells CASSPTPAALNTEAFF. The CDR3 region has the DNA TGCGCCAGCAGCCCGACCCCCGCGGCCTTGAACACTGAAGCTTTCTTT.

The rearrangement joins TRBV14 to TRBJ2-7; no clear D. The CDR3 is 14 amino acids. Germline V gene data show CDR1 as SGHDN and CDR2 as FVKESK. The V end lost 2 bases, the J end lost 2 bases, and 10 bases lay between the germline ends. CDR3 nucleotide sequence: TGTGCCAGCAGCCAATTCGCAGGACCCTACGAGCAGTACTTC. Amino acids: CASSQFAGPYEQYF. Supplemented by reference TRBV14 and TRBJ2-7, the full variable domain reads EAGVTQFPSHSVIEKGQTVTLRCDPISGHDNLYWYRRVMGKEIKFLLHFVKESKQDESGMPNNRFLAERTGGTYSTLKVQPAELEDSGVYFCASSQFAGPYEQYFGPGTRLTVT.

The chain uses TRBV4-3 and TRBJ2-4; 8 bases are shared with TRBD2. This CDR3 spans 17 amino acids. Trimming cost V 1 base and J 7 bases; bases outside gene matches: 12. In germline, CDR1 is LGHNA, CDR2 YSLEER. The CDR3 protein is CASSQVIAGGRSNIQYF. Here the CDR3 DNA reads TGCGCCAGCAGCCAAGTAATCGCGGGGGGTAGGTCTAACATTCAGTACTTC.

The gene calls are TRBV3-1 (or the pseudogene TRBV3-2) and TRBJ1-4, with TRBD1 matching over 10 bases. Germline CDR1 and CDR2: LGHDT and YNNKEL (reference sequence). The CDR3 is made up of 15 amino acids. The V segment lost 3 bases and the J segment 7 bases; nucleotides outside the gene matches: 5. Written as DNA, the CDR3 is TGTGCCAGCAGCCATACGGGACAGGGGATTGAAAAACTGTTTTTT. Its protein product is CASSHTGQGIEKLFF.

The chain employs TRBV5-1 and TRBJ2-7; D unclear. The germline gives CDR1 SGHRS, CDR2 YFSETQ. There are 14 residues in the CDR3. Trimming cost V 0 bases and J 3 bases, with 10 bases left between them. CDR3 bases: TGCGCCAGCAGCTTGGGGGATCCTGGCTACGAGCAGTACTTC. It codes for CASSLGDPGYEQYF.

The rearrangement joins TRBV7-2 to TRBJ2-1; 13 nucleotides align to TRBD2. CDR1 and CDR2 from the germline V gene are SGHTA and FQGNSA. With V trimmed by 2 bases and J by 8 bases, 9 bases remained unmatched. The CDR3 totals 17 residues. Here the CDR3 DNA reads TGTGCCAGCAGCTTAATCGGTACTAGCGGGGGGGCGTATGAGCAGTTCTTC. It is translated as CASSLIGTSGGAYEQFF.

V gene TRBV6-5 combines with J gene TRBJ2-3; perhaps TRBD2 as D (5 bases). This CDR3 has 13 amino acids. Germline V gene sequence: CDR1 MNHEY, CDR2 SVGAGI. V dropped 4 bases and J dropped 8 bases, with 13 bases sitting between them. The CDR3 region is CASSSPSTGTQYF. Written as DNA, the CDR3 is TGTGCCAGCAGTTCGCCTAGCACGGGTACGCAGTATTTT.

The genes are TRBV6-5 and TRBJ2-2, with TRBD1 matching 9 bases. The germline V gene encodes CDR1 MNHEY and CDR2 SVGAGI. The CDR3 totals 16 residues. Trimming took 4 bases from V and 4 from J; bases not matched to a gene: 7. The CDR3 spells CASSFSTGGSTGELFF. The CDR3 DNA follows: TGTGCCAGCAGTTTCTCGACAGGGGGTAGCACCGGGGAGCTGTTTTTT.

V and J are TRBV6-5 and TRBJ2-5, with 9 bases lining up with TRBD1. V shed 2 bases and J 4 bases; nucleotides not matched to a gene: 5. The CDR3 has 15 residues. CDR1 and CDR2 from the germline V gene are MNHEY and SVGAGI. The CDR3 loop is CASSYPGQGTETQYF. The CDR3 region has the DNA TGTGCCAGCAGTTACCCGGGACAGGGCACAGAGACCCAGTACTTC.

The rearrangement links TRBV19 to TRBJ2-7; 9 nucleotides line up with TRBD2. The CDR3 is 15 amino acids. The germline V gene has CDR1 LNHDA and CDR2 SQIVND (reference sequence). With 4 bases clipped from V and 2 bases from J, the junction kept 6 bases outside the gene matches. The CDR3 bases are TGTGCCAGTAGTACCAAAGCGGGGGGCCCCTACGAGCAGTACTTC. Its translation is CASSTKAGGPYEQYF.